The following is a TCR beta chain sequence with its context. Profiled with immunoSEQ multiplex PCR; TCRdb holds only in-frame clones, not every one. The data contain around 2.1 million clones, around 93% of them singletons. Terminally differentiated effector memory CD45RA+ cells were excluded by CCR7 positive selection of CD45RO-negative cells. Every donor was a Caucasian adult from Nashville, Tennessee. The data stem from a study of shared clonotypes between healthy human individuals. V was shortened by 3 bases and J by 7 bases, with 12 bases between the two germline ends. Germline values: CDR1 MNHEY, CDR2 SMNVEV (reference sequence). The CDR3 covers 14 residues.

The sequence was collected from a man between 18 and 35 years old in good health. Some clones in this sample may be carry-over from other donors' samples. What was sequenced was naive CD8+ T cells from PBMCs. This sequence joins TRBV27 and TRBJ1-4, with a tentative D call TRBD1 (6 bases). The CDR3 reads CASSLTGWGEKLFF. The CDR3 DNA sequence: TGTGCCAGCAGTTTGACAGGTTGGGGTGAAAAACTGTTTTTT.